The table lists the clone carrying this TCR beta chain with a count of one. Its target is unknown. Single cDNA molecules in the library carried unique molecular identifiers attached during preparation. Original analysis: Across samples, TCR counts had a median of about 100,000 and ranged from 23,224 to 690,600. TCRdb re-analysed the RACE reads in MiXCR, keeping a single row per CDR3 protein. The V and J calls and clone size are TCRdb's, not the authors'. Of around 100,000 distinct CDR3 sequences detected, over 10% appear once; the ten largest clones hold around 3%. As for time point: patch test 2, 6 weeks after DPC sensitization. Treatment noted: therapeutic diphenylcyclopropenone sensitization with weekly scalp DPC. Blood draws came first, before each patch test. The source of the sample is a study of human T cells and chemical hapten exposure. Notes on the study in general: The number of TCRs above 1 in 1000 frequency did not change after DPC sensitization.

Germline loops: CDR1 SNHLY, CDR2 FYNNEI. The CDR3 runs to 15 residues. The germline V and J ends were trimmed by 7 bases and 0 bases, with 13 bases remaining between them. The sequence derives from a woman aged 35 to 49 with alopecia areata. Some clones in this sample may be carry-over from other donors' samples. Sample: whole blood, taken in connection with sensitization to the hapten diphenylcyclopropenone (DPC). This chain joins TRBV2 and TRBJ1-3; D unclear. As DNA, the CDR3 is TGTGCCAGCACCCCAGCTATCAGCTCTGGAAACACCATATATTTT. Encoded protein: CASTPAISSGNTIYF.